In this sample, the clone carrying this T cell receptor beta chain turned up many times. Antigen specificity is unknown. This record belongs to a study of spatial heterogeneity in lung cancer. Whole-study findings and limits: Circulating ubiquitous expanded tumor TCRs were observed more frequently at resection than at follow-up.

Documented time point: blood at routine non-recurrence follow-up after resection. Unsorted whole RNA of tumor, nontumor lung or frozen PBMC was sequenced. A single record per CDR3 protein comes from TCRdb applying MiXCR to the 5' RACE reads. Among about 70,000 distinct CDR3 sequences listed, over 7% were seen once. The CDR3 has 14 amino acids. Germline trimming cut 5 bases from V and 3 bases from J; bases unmatched to any gene: 4. Germline CDR1 SGHRS, CDR2 YFSETQ. Sequenced material: PBMCs, taken at follow-up. The sequence came from a female donor with early-stage non-small cell lung cancer. The J gene is TRBJ2-5, the V gene TRBV5-1; 10 bases fit TRBD2. CDR3 loop: CASRGLAGEETQYF. The CDR3 DNA reads TGCGCCAGCAGAGGTCTAGCGGGAGAAGAGACCCAGTACTTC.